The rows below give T cell receptor beta chains drawn from one sample of a study of shared clonotypes between healthy human individuals. Method: immunoSEQ multiplex PCR; TCRdb's copy keeps in-frame clones and lacks some. The sample lists about 2.1 million clones, under 95% occurring once. Specimen: naive CD8+ T cells from PBMCs. These receptors were obtained from a man in his late teens or twenties in good health. Some clones in this sample may be carry-over from other donors' samples. Both conserved end residues are part of each CDR3. The order of the fields is D gene, V gene, CDR3 length, clone size, J gene, CDR3 protein, CDR3 DNA. A D gene is named only where the DNA matches it firmly. The size entry is marked missing in some rows and otherwise reads once, few, many or a size class.

d_gene: -
v_gene: TRBV9
len: 12
abundance: few
j_gene: TRBJ2-7
CDR3aa: CASSVEGGEQYF
CDR3nt: TGTGCCAGCAGCGTAGAGGGGGGCGAGCAGTACTTC

d_gene: TRBD2
v_gene: TRBV9
len: 18
abundance: once
j_gene: TRBJ2-1
CDR3aa: CASSATVLTSGLYNEQFF
CDR3nt: TGTGCCAGCAGCGCTACGGTTTTGACTAGCGGGCTTTACAATGAGCAGTTCTTC

d_gene: TRBD2
v_gene: TRBV11-2
len: 16
abundance: -
j_gene: TRBJ2-1
CDR3aa: CASSPRLAGDFNEQFF
CDR3nt: TGTGCCAGCAGCCCGCGACTAGCGGGAGATTTCAATGAGCAGTTCTTC

d_gene: -
v_gene: TRBV19
len: 14
abundance: -
j_gene: TRBJ2-6
CDR3aa: CASSNSSGANVLTF
CDR3nt: TGTGCCAGTAGTAATAGCTCTGGGGCCAACGTCCTGACTTTC

d_gene: -
v_gene: TRBV29-1
len: 13
abundance: -
j_gene: TRBJ2-3
CDR3aa: CSVDRGRRDTQYF
CDR3nt: TGCAGCGTTGACCGGGGGCGACGAGATACGCAGTATTTT

d_gene: -
v_gene: TRBV19
len: 15
abundance: -
j_gene: TRBJ2-2
CDR3aa: CASSIISVGPGELFF
CDR3nt: TGTGCCAGTAGTATTATTAGCGTTGGGCCCGGGGAGCTGTTTTTT

d_gene: -
v_gene: TRBV19
len: 16
abundance: -
j_gene: TRBJ1-1
CDR3aa: CASSPNPRLGSTEAFF
CDR3nt: TGTGCCAGTAGTCCAAACCCGAGACTTGGAAGCACTGAAGCTTTCTTT

d_gene: TRBD2
v_gene: TRBV4-2
len: 16
abundance: -
j_gene: TRBJ2-1
CDR3aa: CASSLTSGTSYNEQFF
CDR3nt: TGTGCCAGCAGCCTTACTAGCGGGACATCCTACAATGAGCAGTTCTTC

d_gene: -
v_gene: TRBV7-9
len: 13
abundance: -
j_gene: TRBJ1-5
CDR3aa: CASSSTENQPQHF
CDR3nt: TGTGCCAGCAGCTCGACAGAAAATCAGCCCCAGCATTTT

d_gene: TRBD1
v_gene: TRBV27
len: 18
abundance: -
j_gene: TRBJ1-2
CDR3aa: CASSPQVGQGVLDYGYTF
CDR3nt: TGTGCCAGCAGCCCTCAAGTGGGACAGGGGGTACTGGACTATGGCTACACCTTC

d_gene: -
v_gene: TRBV6-5
len: 13
abundance: -
j_gene: TRBJ2-1
CDR3aa: CASSSPGSNEQFF
CDR3nt: TGTGCCAGCAGTTCACCGGGTTCCAATGAGCAGTTCTTC

d_gene: TRBD1
v_gene: TRBV10-2
len: 15
abundance: -
j_gene: TRBJ1-1
CDR3aa: CASSEHRGRGTEAFF
CDR3nt: TGCGCCAGCAGTGAGCACAGGGGAAGGGGCACTGAAGCTTTCTTT

d_gene: -
v_gene: TRBV9
len: 14
abundance: -
j_gene: TRBJ1-3
CDR3aa: CASSPPYSGNTIYF
CDR3nt: TGTGCCAGCAGCCCCCCCTACTCTGGAAACACCATATATTTT

d_gene: -
v_gene: TRBV14
len: 16
abundance: -
j_gene: TRBJ2-5
CDR3aa: CASSQEGEGAQETQYF
CDR3nt: TGTGCCAGCAGCCAAGAGGGGGAGGGGGCGCAAGAGACCCAGTACTTC

d_gene: -
v_gene: TRBV19
len: 16
abundance: -
j_gene: TRBJ1-5
CDR3aa: CASSTSGAISNQPQHF
CDR3nt: TGTGCCAGTAGTACTTCAGGGGCCATTAGCAATCAGCCCCAGCATTTT